This T cell receptor (beta chain) was identified during a study of cytomegalovirus exposure and HLA in healthy donors. CDR1 and CDR2 from the germline V gene are MNHNS and SASEGT. The CDR3 consists of 14 residues. Losses at the gene ends were 7 bases for V and 11 bases for J; bases not matched to a gene: 12. Libraries were prepared by immunoSEQ multiplex PCR; TCRdb keeps only in-frame clonotypes and omits some of them. This sample has some 80,000 clones, with approximately 96% found just once. The specimen was PBMCs. This receptor was obtained from a woman under 30 in good health and CMV-seronegative. The chain combines TRBV6-1 with TRBJ2-1; 9 nucleotides align to TRBD1. The CDR3 nucleotides are TGTGCCAGCACCGGACAGGGGATCATGGAGAAGCAGTTCTTC. Encoded protein: CASTGQGIMEKQFF.